The entry below describes one TCR beta chain. The target antigen is unknown. This specimen belongs to a study of early T cells in non-severe SARS-CoV-2 infection. For the study at large: Investigators sequenced bulk RNA drawn from unsorted whole blood, and chains remained unpaired.

The library protocol tagged individual cDNA molecules with unique molecular identifiers. TCRdb re-derived calls from the 5' RACE reads in MiXCR, one entry per CDR3 protein. Here the sample spans some 77,000 distinct CDR3 sequences, roughly 12% being singletons. Findings and limits, study-wide: The VDJdb matching leaned toward anti-spike CD8 responses and overlooked private and CD4 specificities.

Trimming shortened V by 0 bases and J by 5 bases, and 13 bases separated the two germline ends. The germline V gene encodes CDR1 DFQATT and CDR2 SNEGSKA (reference sequence). The length of the CDR3 is 14 residues. J is TRBJ1-1 and V is TRBV20-1, with a weak D call TRBD1 (5 bases). Sequenced material: whole blood, taken at baseline. This sequence was found in an adult who was a healthcare worker with PCR-confirmed SARS-CoV-2 infection or an uninfected control (not recorded which). The donor label of this sample is uncertain. This CDR3 is CSARDVRGSTEAFF. The CDR3 DNA reads TGCAGTGCTAGAGATGTTAGGGGATCGACTGAAGCTTTCTTT.